This T cell receptor (beta chain) emerged from a study of graft-versus-host responses after intestinal transplantation. Using immunoSEQ multiplex PCR, the repertoire was profiled, and TCRdb retains in-frame clones only, with some absent. The repertoire holds approximately 85,000 clones, with approximately 89% as singletons. In this sample, this clone turned up a few times. Antigen: not known. Study outcomes and limitations: The authors found GvH clones in recipient marrow, some appearing first in ileum or blood. The presence of high graft-versus-host to host-versus-graft clonal ratios in allografts characterized patients with graft-donor T cell macrochimerism.

Germline CDR1 is LNHDA and CDR2 is SQIVND (reference sequence). V dropped 5 bases and J dropped 2 bases, with 10 bases sitting between them. The CDR3 covers 13 residues. The TCR was taken from a human donor who was the organ donor for an intestinal transplant. The starting material was unstimulated CD8+ T cells sorted from spleen or lymph node cells, obtained before transplant. This sequence joins TRBV19 and TRBJ2-7, with a tentative D call TRBD1 (5 bases). The CDR3 DNA is TGTGCCAGTAGTCCAGGGTACGCCTACGAGCAGTACTTC. Translating gives CASSPGYAYEQYF.